Following are 21 T cell receptor beta chains from one sample sequenced in a study of shared T cell receptors in the human thymus (dated by TCRdb to the early 2020s). The library was prepared using the immunoSEQ multiplex PCR assay. In its TCRdb copy, this immuneACCESS table keeps in-frame sequences only and misses some clones. Where compared with another copy, unresolved V genes explain less than half of these, and the others have no known cause. The sample includes roughly 700,000 clones, with approximately 88% observed a single time. Approximately 0.01% of the sample lies in the top ten. The same sample was also used in a study of human thymus T cells.

Sequences were obtained from thymocytes. All receptors derive from a boy under two years old with a congenital heart defect. Donor details come from another sample of the same person, matched by shared clones.

The chain combines TRBV5-5 with TRBJ2-1; tentatively, D is TRBD2 (6 bases). Germline values: CDR1 SGHKS, CDR2 YYEKEE (reference sequence). The length of the CDR3 is 14 residues. The V gene lost 2 bases and the J gene lost 4 bases, with 10 bases spanning the gap. CDR3 residues: CASSFGGTYNEQFF. The CDR3 coding sequence is TGTGCCAGCAGCTTCGGCGGGACTTACAATGAGCAGTTCTTC. The whole variable domain, filled in from reference TRBV5-5 and TRBJ2-1, reads DAGVTQSPTHLIKTRGQQVTLRCSPISGHKSVSWYQQVLGQGPQFIFQYYEKEERGRGNFPDRFSARQFPNYSSELNVNALLLGDSALYLCASSFGGTYNEQFFGPGTRLTVL.

The V and J genes are TRBV27 and TRBJ1-2, with 7 bases aligning to TRBD1. The CDR3 has 13 residues. Per germline, CDR1 MNHEY and CDR2 SMNVEV (reference sequence). V lost 5 bases, J lost 6 bases, and 6 bases stayed unmatched. The CDR3 sequence: CASSLQGSDGYTF. Written as DNA, the CDR3 is TGTGCCAGCAGTCTACAGGGGAGCGATGGCTACACCTTC.

This chain links TRBV5-3 with TRBJ2-7; TRBD2 might be the D (6 bases). TRBV5-3 is given ORF status, its function remaining uncertain. The CDR3 covers 13 residues. V was cut by 9 bases and J by 2 bases, with 15 bases left in between. CDR3 nucleotide sequence: TGTGCCACTCCCGACGGGACTCCCTACGAGCAGTACTTC. Protein: CATPDGTPYEQYF.

The genes are TRBV6-4 and TRBJ2-1, with TRBD1 identical over 8 bases. CDR3 length equals 14 residues. Trimming took 2 bases from V and 5 from J; bases not matched to a gene: 2. Per the germline V gene, CDR1 is MRHNA and CDR2 is SNTAGT. The chain's CDR3 is CASSDRDRNNEQFF. CDR3 sequence (DNA): TGTGCCAGCAGTGACAGGGACAGGAACAATGAGCAGTTCTTC.

In DNA, the CDR3 is TGTGCCAGCAGCTTAGAGGACTTCACCGAGCAGTACTTC. Amino acids: CASSLEDFTEQYF. This chain uses TRBV11-2 with TRBJ2-7, with a possible D match to TRBD2 (5 bases). The CDR3 sequence is 13 residues long. Germline V gene data show CDR1 as SGHAT and CDR2 as FQNNGV. V was clipped by 0 bases and J by 6 bases, with 9 bases between them.

The chain carries TRBV2 and TRBJ1-1, with 9 bases that match TRBD1. V was clipped by 4 bases and J by 1 base; unmatched bases: 10. The CDR3 loop spans 17 amino acids. Germline CDR1 SNHLY, CDR2 FYNNEI. CDR3 sequence (DNA): TGTGCCAGCAGTGTCCCCCGGGACAGGGTTTGGAACACTGAAGCTTTCTTT. This encodes CASSVPRDRVWNTEAFF.

V gene TRBV2 combines with J gene TRBJ2-7, with a weak D call TRBD1 (6 bases). Trimming took off 1 base at V and 0 bases at J, with 13 bases between the two ends. The CDR3 is made up of 16 amino acids. Germline CDR1 and CDR2: SNHLY and FYNNEI. DNA of the CDR3: TGTGCCAGCAGTGAAGTCGCGGACAGAGCCTCCTACGAGCAGTACTTC. This gives the protein CASSEVADRASYEQYF.

V gene TRBV15 combines with J gene TRBJ2-7; 7 nucleotides agree with TRBD2. The junction had 10 bases not matched to a gene; V was cut back by 4 bases and J by 4 bases. The CDR3 is made up of 15 amino acids. CDR1 and CDR2 from the germline V gene are LNHNV and YYDKDF (reference sequence). The CDR3 nucleotides read TGTGCCACCAGCAAGTCAGGCGGGAGCCGTTACGAGCAGTACTTC. Translated: CATSKSGGSRYEQYF.

This rearrangement joins TRBV15 to TRBJ2-2; TRBD2 aligns across 15 bases. This CDR3 has 18 residues. Trimming took 5 bases from V and 5 from J; bases not matched to a gene: 9. Germline V lookup: CDR1 LNHNV, CDR2 YYDKDF (reference sequence). Here the CDR3 reads CATSRPVGLAGGTGELFF. CDR3 DNA sequence: TGTGCCACCAGCCGCCCCGTTGGACTAGCGGGAGGGACCGGGGAGCTGTTTTTT. Based on the CDR3 plus reference TRBV15 and TRBJ2-2, the full variable domain is DAMVIQNPRYQVTQFGKPVTLSCSQTLNHNVMYWYQQKSSQAPKLLFHYYDKDFNNEADTPDNFQSRRPNTSFCFLDIRSPGLGDTAMYLCATSRPVGLAGGTGELFFGEGSRLTVL.

This clone came up once. The chain is built from TRBV4-3 and TRBJ2-3; D gene ambiguous. Germline V gives CDR1 LGHNA, CDR2 YSLEER. With 0 bases removed from V and 2 bases from J, the gap between germline ends came to 12 bases. The CDR3 is 16 amino acids. CDR3 sequence (DNA): TGCGCCAGCAGCCAAGATCCAGTAATCCCCACAGATACGCAGTATTTT. Its protein product is CASSQDPVIPTDTQYF.

This clone showed up just once. The chain joins TRBV5-1 to TRBJ2-5; weak D call: TRBD1 (6 bases). The J call may be in error: the DNA end matches TRBJ2-7 better. The CDR3 covers 15 residues. Germline V gene lookup returns CDR1 SGHRS and CDR2 YFSETQ. The CDR3 DNA is TGCGCCAGCAGACCCCGGGACACTACCTCCTACGAGCAGTACTTC. It translates to CASRPRDTTSYEQYF.

As for this clone: One end of the junction fails to match germline, which may point to a read error. The chain is built from TRBV10-3 and TRBJ2-5; 9 bases are a match to TRBD2. Germline V CDR1 and CDR2: ENHRY, SYGVKD. The length of the CDR3 is 15 residues. Written as DNA, the CDR3 is TGTGCTATCAGAGGACTAGCGTCATCCCCGAAGACCCAGTACTTC. This gives the protein CAIRGLASSPKTQYF.

The rearrangement uses TRBV28 and TRBJ2-7; no clear D. Germline loops: CDR1 MDHEN, CDR2 SYDVKM. V was cut by 0 bases and J by 5 bases, with 8 bases left in between. This CDR3 is 13 amino acids long. The CDR3 sequence is CASSLCLTDEQYF. CDR3 nucleotides: TGTGCCAGCAGTTTATGTTTAACAGACGAGCAGTACTTC.

The V and J genes are TRBV6-1 and TRBJ2-7; the D gene is possibly TRBD1 (6 bases). The CDR3 runs 15 residues. Germline CDR1 reads MNHNS; CDR2 reads SASEGT. Trimming took 6 bases from V and 1 from J, leaving 16 bases between them. The CDR3 DNA reads TGTGCCAGCAGGGTTACTAGGACAGCGTCCTACGAGCAGTACTTC. As protein: CASRVTRTASYEQYF.

V is TRBV28 and J is TRBJ2-5, with 7 positions matching TRBD1. Germline assignment: CDR1 MDHEN and CDR2 SYDVKM. After removal of 3 bases from V and 2 bases from J, the junction contained 6 bases not matched to a gene. This CDR3 is 15 amino acids long. DNA for the CDR3: TGTGCCAGCAGTTTGTCGGCAGGGGGACAAGAGACCCAGTACTTC. It is translated as CASSLSAGGQETQYF.

This clone was recorded only once. The chain employs TRBV5-4 and TRBJ1-4; D gene uncertain. V lost 5 bases and J lost 10, with 15 bases in between. The CDR3 is made up of 13 amino acids. Per germline, CDR1 SGHNT and CDR2 YYREEE (reference sequence). The chain's CDR3 is CASRPAPAGKLFF. The DNA of the CDR3 is TGTGCCAGCAGGCCCGCCCCTGCCGGAAAACTGTTTTTT. The full variable domain, its missing parts supplied by reference TRBV5-4 and TRBJ1-4, is ETGVTQSPTHLIKTRGQQVTLRCSSQSGHNTVSWYQQALGQGPQFIFQYYREEENGRGNFPPRFSGLQFPNYSSELNVNALELDDSALYLCASRPAPAGKLFFGSGTQLSVL.

This clone came up once. This rearrangement joins TRBV27 to TRBJ2-1; 10 nucleotides align to TRBD2. The trim removed 5 bases at V and 3 bases at J, leaving 10 bases unmatched. This CDR3 is 17 amino acids long. The V gene's germline CDR1 is MNHEY and CDR2 SMNVEV (reference sequence). The CDR3 loop reads CASSPIAGGIIYNEQFF. CDR3 DNA: TGTGCCAGCAGTCCAATAGCGGGAGGAATTATCTACAATGAGCAGTTCTTC.

The V gene is TRBV9, the J gene TRBJ1-2, with a tentative D call TRBD1 (6 bases). Germline assignment: CDR1 SGDLS and CDR2 YYNGEE. With 0 bases removed from V and 6 bases from J, the gap between germline ends came to 12 bases. The CDR3 is 14 amino acids. CDR3: CASSVASGVDGYTF. CDR3 DNA: TGTGCCAGCAGCGTAGCGTCAGGGGTAGATGGCTACACCTTC.

The chain recombines TRBV11-2 with TRBJ1-1; possibly TRBD1 for D (5 bases). Trimming shortened V by 3 bases and J by 1 base, and 12 bases separated the two germline ends. CDR3 length: 15 amino acids. Germline CDR1 SGHAT, CDR2 FQNNGV. The CDR3 loop is CASSLGGGTNTEAFF. The DNA of the CDR3 is TGTGCCAGCAGCTTGGGTGGAGGGACGAACACTGAAGCTTTCTTT. The whole variable domain, remainder taken from reference TRBV11-2 and TRBJ1-1, is EAGVAQSPRYKIIEKRQSVAFWCNPISGHATLYWYQQILGQGPKLLIQFQNNGVVDDSQLPKDRFSAERLKGVDSTLKIQPAKLEDSAVYLCASSLGGGTNTEAFFGQGTRLTVV.

This clone appeared a single time. The rearrangement joins TRBV7-8 to TRBJ2-3; TRBD1 is a possible D gene (5 bases). V was pared by 2 bases and J by 6 bases, with 9 bases between. In germline, CDR1 is SGHVS, CDR2 FQNEAQ. This CDR3 region has 13 residues. CDR3 in DNA: TGTGCCAGCAGCTTACAACACAGGGATACGCAGTATTTT. Protein sequence: CASSLQHRDTQYF.

The chain joins TRBV9 to TRBJ1-5, with 9 bases fitting TRBD1. The CDR3 totals 13 residues. V shed 0 bases, J shed 10 bases, and the junction held 2 bases outside the gene matches. Germline values: CDR1 SGDLS, CDR2 YYNGEE. Here the CDR3 reads CASSVGDRAPQHF. CDR3 DNA: TGTGCCAGCAGCGTAGGGGACAGGGCCCCCCAGCATTTT.